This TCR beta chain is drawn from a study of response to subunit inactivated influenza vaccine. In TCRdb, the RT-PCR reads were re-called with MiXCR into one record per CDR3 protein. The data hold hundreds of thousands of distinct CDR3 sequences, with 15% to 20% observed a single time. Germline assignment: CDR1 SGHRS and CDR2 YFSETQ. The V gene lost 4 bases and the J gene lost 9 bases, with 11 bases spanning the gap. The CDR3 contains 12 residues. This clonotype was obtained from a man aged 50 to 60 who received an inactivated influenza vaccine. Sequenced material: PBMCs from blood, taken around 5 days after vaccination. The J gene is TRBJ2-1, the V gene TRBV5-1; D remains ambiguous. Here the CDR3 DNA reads TGCGCCAGCAGCGACGGACGGAGTGAGCAGTTCTTC. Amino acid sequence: CASSDGRSEQFF.